This T cell receptor beta chain was documented in a study of T cell repertoires in cytomegalovirus infection. V gave up 0 bases and J gave up 7 bases, with 9 bases separating them. This CDR3 region has 13 residues. Germline-derived CDR1 and CDR2 are LGHNT and FRNRAP. About this clonotype: What it binds is unknown.

Each CDR3 protein is one row after TCRdb ran MiXCR on the reads. Of some 350,000 distinct CDR3 sequences in the sample, around 29% were seen once. Specimen: cultured PBMCs, collected from culture after CMV antigen stimulation. The gene calls are TRBV12-5 and TRBJ1-2; D gene uncertain. The receptor's source is a human donor in good health (CMV status not recorded). Some clones in this sample may be carry-over from other donors' samples. The CDR3 sequence: CASGLVLDSGYTF. CDR3 nucleotide sequence: TGTGCTAGTGGTTTGGTATTGGACTCTGGCTACACCTTC.